This T cell receptor (beta chain) emerged from a study of graft-versus-host responses after intestinal transplantation. About the research overall: Recipients received multivisceral, liver-intestinal, or isolated intestinal transplants.

Findings and caveats of the study: The marrow of recipients harbored GvH clones, and ileum or blood showed some of them first.

V shed 6 bases and J 0 bases; nucleotides not matched to a gene: 5. CDR3 length equals 15 residues. CDR1 SGHRS and CDR2 YFSETQ come from the germline V gene. Produced via immunoSEQ multiplex PCR; TCRdb's table is partial and in-frame only. The sample has roughly 20,000 clones; 35% to 45% are singletons. Upon completion of the reaction, proliferating CFSE-low responders, both CD3+CD4+ and CD3+CD8+, were sorted. The receptor was derived from a human patient who received an intestinal transplant. The sample consisted of alloreactive CD4+ T cells from a mixed lymphocyte reaction culture, taken before intestinal transplant. Subset denoted: CFSE-low proliferating T cells sorted from roughly six-day pre-transplant mixed lymphocyte reaction (GvH or HvG direction). The chain combines TRBV5-1 with TRBJ2-1, with TRBD1 matching over 8 bases. The CDR3 sequence is CASTTGTGSYNEQFF. The CDR3 nucleotides are TGCGCCAGCACTACCGGGACAGGCTCCTACAATGAGCAGTTCTTC. Variable domain in full (rest from reference TRBV5-1 and TRBJ2-1): KAGVTQTPRYLIKTRGQQVTLSCSPISGHRSVSWYQQTPGQGLQFLFEYFSETQRNKGNFPGRFSGRQFSNSRSEMNVSTLELGDSALYLCASTTGTGSYNEQFFGPGTRLTVL.